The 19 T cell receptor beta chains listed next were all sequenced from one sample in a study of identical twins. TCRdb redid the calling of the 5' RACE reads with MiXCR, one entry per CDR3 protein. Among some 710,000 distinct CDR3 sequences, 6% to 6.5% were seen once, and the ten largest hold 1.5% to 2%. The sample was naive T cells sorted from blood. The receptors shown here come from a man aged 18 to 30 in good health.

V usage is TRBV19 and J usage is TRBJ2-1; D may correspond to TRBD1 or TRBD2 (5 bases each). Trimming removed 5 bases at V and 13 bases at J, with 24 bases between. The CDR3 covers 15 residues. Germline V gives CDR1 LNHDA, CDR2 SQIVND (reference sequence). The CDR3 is CASSQQPGAGPQQFF. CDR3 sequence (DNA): TGTGCCAGTAGTCAACAGCCCGGGGCGGGCCCCCAACAGTTCTTC.

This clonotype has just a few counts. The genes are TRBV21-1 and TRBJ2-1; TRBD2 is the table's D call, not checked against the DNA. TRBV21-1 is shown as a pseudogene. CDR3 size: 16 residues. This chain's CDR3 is CASSKVRTRKDNEQFF. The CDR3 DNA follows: TGTGCCAGCAGCAAAGTTAGGACTAGAAAGGACAATGAGCAGTTCTTC.

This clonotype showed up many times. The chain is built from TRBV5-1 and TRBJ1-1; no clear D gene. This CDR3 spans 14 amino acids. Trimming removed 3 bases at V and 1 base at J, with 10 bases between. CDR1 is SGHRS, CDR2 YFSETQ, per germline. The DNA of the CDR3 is TGCGCCAGCAGCTCGGAAAGGGCGAACACTGAAGCTTTCTTT. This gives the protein CASSSERANTEAFF.

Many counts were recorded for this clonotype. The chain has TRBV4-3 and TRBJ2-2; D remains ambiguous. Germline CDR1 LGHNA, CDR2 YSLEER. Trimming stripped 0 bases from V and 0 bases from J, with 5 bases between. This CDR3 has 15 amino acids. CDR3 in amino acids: CASSQDGTNTGELFF. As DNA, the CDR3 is TGCGCCAGCAGCCAAGACGGCACGAACACCGGGGAGCTGTTTTTT.

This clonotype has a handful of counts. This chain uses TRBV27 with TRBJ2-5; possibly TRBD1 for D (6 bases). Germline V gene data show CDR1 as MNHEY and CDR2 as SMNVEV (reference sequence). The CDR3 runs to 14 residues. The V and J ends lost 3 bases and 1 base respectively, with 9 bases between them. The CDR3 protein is CASSFYRAQETQYF. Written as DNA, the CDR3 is TGTGCCAGCAGTTTTTACAGGGCCCAAGAGACCCAGTACTTC.

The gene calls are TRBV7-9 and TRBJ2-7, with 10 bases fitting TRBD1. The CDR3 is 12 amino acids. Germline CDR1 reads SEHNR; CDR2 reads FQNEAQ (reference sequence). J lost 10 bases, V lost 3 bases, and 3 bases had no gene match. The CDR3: CASSLGTGDQYV. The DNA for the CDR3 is TGTGCCAGCAGCTTGGGGACAGGGGATCAGTACGTC.

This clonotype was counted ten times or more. The CDR3 sequence is CAISDRGRSDTQYF. DNA of the CDR3: TGTGCCATCAGCGACAGGGGGCGATCAGATACGCAGTATTTT. J is TRBJ2-3 and V is TRBV10-3, with 10 nucleotides matching TRBD1. Germline V gives CDR1 ENHRY, CDR2 SYGVKD. The CDR3 has 14 amino acids. J lost 4 bases, V lost 6 bases, and 4 bases had no gene match.

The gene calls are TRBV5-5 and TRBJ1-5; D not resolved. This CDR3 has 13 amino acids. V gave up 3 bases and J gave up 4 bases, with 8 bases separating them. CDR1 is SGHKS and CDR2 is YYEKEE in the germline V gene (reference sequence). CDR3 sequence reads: CASSSLENQPQHF. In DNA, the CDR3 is TGTGCCAGCAGCTCACTAGAGAATCAGCCCCAGCATTTT.

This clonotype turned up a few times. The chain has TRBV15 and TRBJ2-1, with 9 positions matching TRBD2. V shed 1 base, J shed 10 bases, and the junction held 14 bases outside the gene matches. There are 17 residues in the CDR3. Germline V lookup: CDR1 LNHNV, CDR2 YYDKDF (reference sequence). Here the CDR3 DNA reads TGTGCCACCAGCAGAGTTAGCGGGAGAGCCTTCTCCTACGAGCAGTTCTTC. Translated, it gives CATSRVSGRAFSYEQFF.

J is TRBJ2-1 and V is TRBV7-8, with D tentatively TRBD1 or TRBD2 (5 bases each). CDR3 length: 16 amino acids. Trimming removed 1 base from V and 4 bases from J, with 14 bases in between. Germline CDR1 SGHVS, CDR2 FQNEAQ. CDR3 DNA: TGTGCCAGCAGCTTAGTGGCAGCAGGGAGATACAATGAGCAGTTCTTC. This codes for CASSLVAAGRYNEQFF.

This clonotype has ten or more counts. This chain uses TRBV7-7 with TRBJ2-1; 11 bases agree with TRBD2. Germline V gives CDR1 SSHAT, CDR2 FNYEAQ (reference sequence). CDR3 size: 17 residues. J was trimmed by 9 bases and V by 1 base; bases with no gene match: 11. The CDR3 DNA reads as TGTGCCAGCAGCTTAGGATTAGCGGGAGGGCCTCAGGGTGAGCAGTTCTTC. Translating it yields CASSLGLAGGPQGEQFF.

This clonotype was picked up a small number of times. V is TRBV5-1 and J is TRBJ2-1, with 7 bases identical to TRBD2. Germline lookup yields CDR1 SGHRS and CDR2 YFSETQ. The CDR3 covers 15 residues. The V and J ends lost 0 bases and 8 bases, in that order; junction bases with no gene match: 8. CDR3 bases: TGCGCCAGCAGCTTGGATTTCGGGGGGATTGATGAGCAGTTCTTC. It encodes CASSLDFGGIDEQFF. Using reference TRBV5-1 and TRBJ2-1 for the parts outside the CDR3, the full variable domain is KAGVTQTPRYLIKTRGQQVTLSCSPISGHRSVSWYQQTPGQGLQFLFEYFSETQRNKGNFPGRFSGRQFSNSRSEMNVSTLELGDSALYLCASSLDFGGIDEQFFGPGTRLTVL.

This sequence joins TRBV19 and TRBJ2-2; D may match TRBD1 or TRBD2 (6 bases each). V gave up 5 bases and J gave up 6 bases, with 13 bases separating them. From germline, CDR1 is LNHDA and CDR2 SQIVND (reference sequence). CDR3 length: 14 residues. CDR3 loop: CASSRLGGPGELFF. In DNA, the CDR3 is TGTGCCAGTAGTCGCCTCGGGGGCCCCGGGGAGCTGTTTTTT.

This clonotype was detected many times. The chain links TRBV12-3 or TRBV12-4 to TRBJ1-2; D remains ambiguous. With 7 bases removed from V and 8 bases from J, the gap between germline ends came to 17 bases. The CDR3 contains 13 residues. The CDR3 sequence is CASIRSGGEGYTF. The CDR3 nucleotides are TGTGCCAGCATTAGATCGGGTGGGGAGGGCTACACCTTC.

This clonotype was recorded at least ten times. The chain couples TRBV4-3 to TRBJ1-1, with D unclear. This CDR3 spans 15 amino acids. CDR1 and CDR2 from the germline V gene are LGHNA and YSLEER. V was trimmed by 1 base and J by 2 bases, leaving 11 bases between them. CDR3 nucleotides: TGCGCCAGCAGCCAAGCTGTGGGGATTAACACTGAAGCTTTCTTT. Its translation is CASSQAVGINTEAFF.

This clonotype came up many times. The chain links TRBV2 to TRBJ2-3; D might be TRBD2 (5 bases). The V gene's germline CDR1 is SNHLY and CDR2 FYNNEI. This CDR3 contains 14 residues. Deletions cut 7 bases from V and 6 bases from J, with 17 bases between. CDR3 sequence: CASNGLAVRDTQYF. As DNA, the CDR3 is TGTGCCAGCAATGGGCTAGCAGTCCGGGATACGCAGTATTTT.

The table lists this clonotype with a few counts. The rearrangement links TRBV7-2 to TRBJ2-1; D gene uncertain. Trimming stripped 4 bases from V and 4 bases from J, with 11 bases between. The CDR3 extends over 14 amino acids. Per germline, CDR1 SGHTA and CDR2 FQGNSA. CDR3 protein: CASSSGSFYNEQFF. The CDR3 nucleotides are TGTGCCAGCAGCTCCGGGTCCTTTTACAATGAGCAGTTCTTC.

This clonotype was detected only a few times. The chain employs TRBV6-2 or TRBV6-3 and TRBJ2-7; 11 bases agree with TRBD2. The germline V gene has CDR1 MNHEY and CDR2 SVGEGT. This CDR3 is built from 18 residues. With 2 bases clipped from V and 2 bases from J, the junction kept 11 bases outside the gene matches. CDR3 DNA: TGTGCCAGCAGTTACGTGGGGACTAGCGGCTCAATCCCCTACGAGCAGTACTTC. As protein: CASSYVGTSGSIPYEQYF.

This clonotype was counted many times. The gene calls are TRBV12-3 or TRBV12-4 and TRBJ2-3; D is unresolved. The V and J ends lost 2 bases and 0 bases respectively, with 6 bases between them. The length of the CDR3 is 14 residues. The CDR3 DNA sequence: TGTGCCAGCAGTTTAACGACTAGCACAGATACGCAGTATTTT. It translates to CASSLTTSTDTQYF.